This T cell receptor (beta chain) was captured in a study of OX40 agonist ivuxolimab in advanced cancers. Overall study context: Enrollees could have had prior anti-PD-1, anti-PD-L1 or anti-CTLA-4 therapy, which more than 30% had received.

The CDR3 is made up of 16 amino acids. Germline values: CDR1 SEHNR, CDR2 FQNEAQ (reference sequence). V shed 4 bases and J shed 2 bases, with 16 bases lying between them. The method was immunoSEQ multiplex PCR; TCRdb's version includes in-frame clones alone and lacks a portion of them. This table has 49,000 or so clones, around 80% appearing once. The chain couples TRBV7-9 to TRBJ2-3, with D possibly being TRBD1 or TRBD2 (5 bases each). Material: CD4+ or CD8+ T cells sorted from blood, obtained in a trial of the OX40 agonist ivuxolimab. The receptor comes from an adult with an advanced solid tumor such as melanoma, head and neck, liver or kidney cancer. Here the CDR3 DNA reads TGTGCCAGCAGCTCCGGGACGGACGGGACCACAGATACGCAGTATTTT. It translates to CASSSGTDGTTDTQYF.